These 2 T cell receptor beta chains originate from one sample sequenced in a study of cytomegalovirus exposure and HLA in healthy donors. The PCR was carried out with 60 Vbeta primers and 13 Jbeta primers. Clones were read by immunoSEQ multiplex PCR, and TCRdb kept only the in-frame ones, dropping some. The sample holds around 92,000 clones, 65% to 75% seen once. The specimen sequenced was PBMCs. These receptors all stem from a female donor in good health and CMV-seropositive.

The table lists this clone with a few counts. V gene TRBV6-4 combines with J gene TRBJ1-1, with a tentative D call TRBD1 (6 bases). Germline values: CDR1 MRHNA, CDR2 SNTAGT. V lost 5 bases to trimming and J lost 9 bases, with 16 bases between them. There are 13 residues in the CDR3. CDR3 loop: CASSPGRGEKAFF. The CDR3 coding sequence is TGTGCCAGCAGTCCCGGGAGGGGGGAAAAAGCTTTCTTT.

V is TRBV7-2 and J is TRBJ1-1; TRBD1 agrees at 7 bases. J lost 2 bases, V lost 5 bases, and 11 bases had no gene match. This CDR3 region has 16 residues. CDR1 is SGHTA, CDR2 FQGNSA, per germline. The CDR3 sequence is CASSTQGQVINTEAFF. Here the CDR3 DNA reads TGTGCCAGCAGCACACAAGGACAGGTCATTAACACTGAAGCTTTCTTT.